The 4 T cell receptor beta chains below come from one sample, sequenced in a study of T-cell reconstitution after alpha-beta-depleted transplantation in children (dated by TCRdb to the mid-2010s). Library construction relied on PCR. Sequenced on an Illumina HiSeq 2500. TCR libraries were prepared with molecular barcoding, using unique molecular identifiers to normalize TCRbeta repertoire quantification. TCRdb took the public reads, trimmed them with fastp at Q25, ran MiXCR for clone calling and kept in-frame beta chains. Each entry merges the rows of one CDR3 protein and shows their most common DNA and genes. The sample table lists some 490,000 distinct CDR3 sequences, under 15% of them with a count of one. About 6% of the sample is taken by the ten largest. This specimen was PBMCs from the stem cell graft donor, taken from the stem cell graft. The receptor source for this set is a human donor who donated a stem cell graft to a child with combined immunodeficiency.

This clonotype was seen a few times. The CDR3 reads CASSYSGDTDTQYF. The CDR3 DNA reads as TGTGCCAGCAGCTACTCAGGGGACACAGATACGCAGTATTTT. This rearrangement joins TRBV9 to TRBJ2-3; D may be TRBD1 (6 bases). Germline lookup yields CDR1 SGDLS and CDR2 YYNGEE. Trimming stripped 4 bases from V and 2 bases from J, with 11 bases between. This CDR3 has 14 amino acids.

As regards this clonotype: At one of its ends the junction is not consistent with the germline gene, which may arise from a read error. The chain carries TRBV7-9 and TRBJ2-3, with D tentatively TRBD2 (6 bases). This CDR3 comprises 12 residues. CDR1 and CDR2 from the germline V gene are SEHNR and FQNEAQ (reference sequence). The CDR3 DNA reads TGTGCCAGCAGCTTTACTAGCACAGATACGCATTTT. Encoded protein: CASSFTSTDTHF.

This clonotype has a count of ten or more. DNA for the CDR3: TGTGCCAGCAGCTCACCCTCCGGTGAAAACATTCAGTACTTC. Residues: CASSSPSGENIQYF. The chain has TRBV5-5 and TRBJ2-4; D uncertain. The CDR3 consists of 14 residues. V shed 3 bases and J shed 5 bases, with 12 bases lying between them. Germline CDR1 is SGHKS and CDR2 is YYEKEE (reference sequence).

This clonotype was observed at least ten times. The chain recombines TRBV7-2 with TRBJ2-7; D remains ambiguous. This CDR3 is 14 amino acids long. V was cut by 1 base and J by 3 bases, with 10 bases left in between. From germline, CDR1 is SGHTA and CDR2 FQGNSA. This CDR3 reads CASSLESRFYEQYF. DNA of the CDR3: TGTGCCAGCAGCTTAGAGTCCAGATTCTACGAGCAGTACTTC.